Listed below are T cell receptor beta chains from one sample, sequenced in a study of blood T cell repertoires in COVID-19. TCRdb's table, derived via immunoSEQ multiplex PCR, lists solely in-frame clones and lacks some. This table has about 90,000 clones, 76% appearing once. The sequenced material came from peripheral blood. These receptor sequences come from a man between 65 and 79 years old with acute or convalescent COVID-19. The CDR3 runs from the conserved cysteine through the conserved F or W. The D gene is left open where the match is weak. A row's size may be missing; if present it is once, few, many or a size class.

cdr3_length | j_call | clone_size | v_call | d_call | cdr3_nt | cdr3_aa
20 | TRBJ2-2 | . | TRBV19 | . | TGTGCCAGTAGTAAGGCCAGGGGGCGACCGGGGGGCTCGAACACCGGGGAGCTGTTTTTT | CASSKARGRPGGSNTGELFF
15 | TRBJ1-2 | few | TRBV5-1 | TRBD1 | TGCGCCAGCAGCTCGTCAGGGGGCACTAACTATGGCTACACCTTC | CASSSSGGTNYGYTF
14 | TRBJ1-4 | . | TRBV28 | TRBD1 | TGTGCCACACTGGGCGGGACAGATAATGAAAAACTGTTTTTT | CATLGGTDNEKLFF
16 | TRBJ2-3 | . | TRBV6-1 | TRBD2 | TGTGCCAGCAGTGCCGGGACTAGCGGGGTCACAGATACGCAGTATTTT | CASSAGTSGVTDTQYF
15 | TRBJ1-2 | . | TRBV19 | . | TGTGCCAGTAGTATAGATTTGGGACAACCTTATGGCTACACCTTC | CASSIDLGQPYGYTF
12 | TRBJ2-1 | . | TRBV9 | . | TGTGCCAGCAGCGCTTCCCGGGGTGAGCAGTTCTTC | CASSASRGEQFF
14 | TRBJ2-3 | . | TRBV27 | . | TGTGCCAGCAGTTTAAACAGGAAAGCCGATACGCAGTATTTT | CASSLNRKADTQYF
16 | TRBJ1-2 | . | TRBV7-2 | TRBD1 | TGTGCCAGCAGCGCAACCGGGACAGGGCTTAACTATGGCTACACCTTC | CASSATGTGLNYGYTF
15 | TRBJ2-7 | . | TRBV10-1 | . | TGCGCCAGCAGTGACCCTCGGGGAGCGGGCTACGAGCAGTACTTC | CASSDPRGAGYEQYF
14 | TRBJ1-2 | . | TRBV5-6 | . | TGTGCCAGCAGCTTGGGCGGGAACCCGGTTGGCTACACCTTC | CASSLGGNPVGYTF
16 | TRBJ2-3 | . | TRBV7-8 | TRBD2 | TGTGCCAGCAGCTCAGGGACTAGCGGGATCACAGATACGCAGTATTTT | CASSSGTSGITDTQYF
14 | TRBJ2-3 | . | TRBV6-2/TRBV6-3 | . | TGTGCCAGCAGTCTAGCGCCCGACACAGATACGCAGTATTTT | CASSLAPDTDTQYF
15 | TRBJ2-7 | . | TRBV6-5 | . | TGTGCCAGCAGTTCCTTGGGAGGAGGACCGGGCGAGCAGTACTTC | CASSSLGGGPGEQYF
13 | TRBJ1-5 | . | TRBV18 | TRBD1 | TGTGCCAGCTCACCTGACAGGGATCAGCCCCAGCATTTT | CASSPDRDQPQHF
12 | TRBJ1-2 | . | TRBV29-1 | TRBD1 | TGCAGCGTTGACCGGACAGGGGGTGGCTACACCTTC | CSVDRTGGGYTF
14 | TRBJ1-1 | . | TRBV6-5 | . | TGTGCCAGCAGCCCGACCCACCTAGGCGCTGAAGCTTTCTTT | CASSPTHLGAEAFF
11 | TRBJ1-2 | . | TRBV20-1 | . | TGCAGTGCTCTAGACCCCTATGGCTACACCTTC | CSALDPYGYTF